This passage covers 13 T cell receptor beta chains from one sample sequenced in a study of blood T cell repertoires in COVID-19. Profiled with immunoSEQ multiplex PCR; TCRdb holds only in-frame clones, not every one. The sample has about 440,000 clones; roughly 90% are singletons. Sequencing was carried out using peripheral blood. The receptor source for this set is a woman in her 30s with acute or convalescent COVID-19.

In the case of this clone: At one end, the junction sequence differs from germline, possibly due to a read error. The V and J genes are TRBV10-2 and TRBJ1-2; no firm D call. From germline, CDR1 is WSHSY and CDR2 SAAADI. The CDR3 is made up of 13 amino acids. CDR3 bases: TGCGCCAGCACCCTTAGTTTACCCCAACCAAGTCGCTTC. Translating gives CASTLSLPQPSRF.

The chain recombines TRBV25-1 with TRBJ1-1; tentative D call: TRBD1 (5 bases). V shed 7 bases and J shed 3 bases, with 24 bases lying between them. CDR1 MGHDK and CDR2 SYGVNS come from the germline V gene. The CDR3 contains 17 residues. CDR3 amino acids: CASTSVETVPGDTEAFF. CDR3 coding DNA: TGTGCCAGCACCTCAGTTGAGACAGTCCCGGGAGACACTGAAGCTTTCTTT.

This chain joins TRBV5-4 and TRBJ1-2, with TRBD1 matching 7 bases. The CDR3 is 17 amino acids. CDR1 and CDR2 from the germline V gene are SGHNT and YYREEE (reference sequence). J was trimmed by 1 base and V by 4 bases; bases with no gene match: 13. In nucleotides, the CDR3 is TGTGCCAGCAGCGCCCGGGACAGCTCCACCTTTAACTATGGCTACACCTTC. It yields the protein CASSARDSSTFNYGYTF.

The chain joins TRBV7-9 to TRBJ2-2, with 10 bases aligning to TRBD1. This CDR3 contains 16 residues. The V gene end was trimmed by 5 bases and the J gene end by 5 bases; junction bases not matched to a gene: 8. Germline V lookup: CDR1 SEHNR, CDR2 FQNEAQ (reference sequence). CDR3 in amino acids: CASSTPGQGITGELFF. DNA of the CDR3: TGTGCCAGCAGCACACCGGGACAGGGGATTACCGGGGAGCTGTTTTTT.

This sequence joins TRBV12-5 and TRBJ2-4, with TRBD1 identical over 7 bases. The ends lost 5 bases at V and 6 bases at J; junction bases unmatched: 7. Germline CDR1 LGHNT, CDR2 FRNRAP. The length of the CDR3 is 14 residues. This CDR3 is CASGKTGVVNIQYF. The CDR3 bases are TGTGCTAGTGGTAAAACAGGGGTGGTAAACATTCAGTACTTC.

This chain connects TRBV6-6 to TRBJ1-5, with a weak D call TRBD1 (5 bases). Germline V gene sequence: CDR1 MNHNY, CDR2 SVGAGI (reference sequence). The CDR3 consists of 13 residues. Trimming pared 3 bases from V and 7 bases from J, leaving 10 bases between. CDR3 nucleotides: TGTGCCAGCAGTTATAGGGGCTCGCAGCCCCAGCATTTT. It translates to CASSYRGSQPQHF.

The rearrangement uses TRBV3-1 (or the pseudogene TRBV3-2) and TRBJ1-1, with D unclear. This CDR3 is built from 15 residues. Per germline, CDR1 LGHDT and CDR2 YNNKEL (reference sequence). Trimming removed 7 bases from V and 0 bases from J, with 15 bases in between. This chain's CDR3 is CASTLERELNTEAFF. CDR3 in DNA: TGTGCCAGCACCCTTGAGCGGGAATTGAACACTGAAGCTTTCTTT.

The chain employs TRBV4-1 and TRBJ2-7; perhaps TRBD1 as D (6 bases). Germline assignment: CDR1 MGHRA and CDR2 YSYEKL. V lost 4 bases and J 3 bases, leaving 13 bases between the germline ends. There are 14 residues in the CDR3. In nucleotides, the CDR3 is TGCGCCAGCAGCCCCACTGACAGGTACTACGAGCAGTACTTC. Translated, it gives CASSPTDRYYEQYF.

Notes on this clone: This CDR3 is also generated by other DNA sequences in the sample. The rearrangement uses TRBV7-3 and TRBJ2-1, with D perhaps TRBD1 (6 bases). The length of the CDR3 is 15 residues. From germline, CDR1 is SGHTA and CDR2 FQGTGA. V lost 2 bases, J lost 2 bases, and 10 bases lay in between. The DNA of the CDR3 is TGTGCCAGCAGCTTAGAAACAGGGCCCTACAATGAGCAGTTCTTC. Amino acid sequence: CASSLETGPYNEQFF.

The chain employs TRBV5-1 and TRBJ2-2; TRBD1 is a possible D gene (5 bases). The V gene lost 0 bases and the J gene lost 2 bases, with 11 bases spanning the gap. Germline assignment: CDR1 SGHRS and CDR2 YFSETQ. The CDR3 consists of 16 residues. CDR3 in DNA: TGCGCCAGCAGCTTGGTTGTCGGACAAAACACCGGGGAGCTGTTTTTT. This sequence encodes CASSLVVGQNTGELFF.

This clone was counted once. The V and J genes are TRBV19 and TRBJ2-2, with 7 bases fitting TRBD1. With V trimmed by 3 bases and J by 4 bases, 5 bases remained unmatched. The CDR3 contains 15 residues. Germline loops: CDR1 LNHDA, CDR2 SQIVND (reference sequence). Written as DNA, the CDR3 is TGTGCCAGTAGTATCTCGGGGACAGCCACCGGGGAGCTGTTTTTT. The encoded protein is CASSISGTATGELFF.

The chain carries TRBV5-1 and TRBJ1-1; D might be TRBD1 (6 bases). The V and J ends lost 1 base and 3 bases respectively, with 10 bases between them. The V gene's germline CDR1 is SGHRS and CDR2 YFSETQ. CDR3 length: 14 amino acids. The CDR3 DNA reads TGCGCCAGCAGCTTGTTGGCAGGGGACACTGAAGCTTTCTTT. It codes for CASSLLAGDTEAFF.

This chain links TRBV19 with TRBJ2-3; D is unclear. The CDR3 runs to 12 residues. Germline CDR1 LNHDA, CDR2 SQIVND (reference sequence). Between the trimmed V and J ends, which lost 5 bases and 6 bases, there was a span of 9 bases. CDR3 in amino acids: CASSARWDTQYF. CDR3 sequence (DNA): TGTGCCAGTAGTGCCAGGTGGGATACGCAGTATTTT.